This T cell receptor beta chain was sequenced during a study of PD-L1 blockade in urothelial cancer. At the level of the study: Individuals in the cohort had been given 0 to 3 earlier chemotherapy regimens.

Regarding time point: peripheral blood 6 weeks after treatment start. Each patient's cancer was a locally advanced or metastatic urothelial carcinoma. Pretreatment sampling and on-treatment sampling together yielded between 1 and 8 samples for each patient. Spiked synthetic TCR analogs estimated absolute template abundance per PCR. The assay was immunoSEQ multiplex PCR, and TCRdb's table has in-frame clones only and misses some. This sample yields 80,000 to 95,000 clones, of which less than 85% are seen a single time; around 8.1% belongs to the top ten. The V gene's germline CDR1 is SGHAT and CDR2 FQNNGV. The CDR3 runs 15 residues. J was trimmed by 6 bases and V by 0 bases; bases with no gene match: 6.

The chain uses TRBV11-2 and TRBJ2-5; 8 bases map to TRBD2. This sequence was found in a man aged 70 or older with urothelial cancer. Material: PBMCs, obtained around atezolizumab (anti-PD-L1) treatment. CDR3 DNA: TGTGCCAGCAGCTTAGATGTGGCTAGCGGGCAGACCCAGTACTTC. This encodes CASSLDVASGQTQYF.